This T cell receptor (beta chain) appears in the sequencing data of a study of T cells in Graves' hyperthyroidism and ophthalmopathy. RNA transcripts provided the source from which TCR beta CDR3 regions were amplified. The primer set for the first-round RT-PCR of the TCR CDR3 was HTBI. MiXCR, run by TCRdb on the multiplex PCR reads, gives a single entry per CDR3 protein. The table includes 400,000 to 550,000 distinct CDR3 sequences, over 13% detected once. Calling Graves' hyperthyroidism stable meant ophthalmopathy did not progress within 18 months. Subjects aged 18 to 65 presented with newly diagnosed hyperthyroidism of less than 2 months' duration. PBMCs were obtained from about 9 ml fresh peripheral blood. This clonotype was recorded at least ten times. With 6 bases clipped from V and 4 bases from J, the junction kept 2 bases outside the gene matches. Germline values: CDR1 ENHRY, CDR2 SYGVKD. The CDR3 sequence is 15 residues long.

The genes are TRBV10-3 and TRBJ2-5; 16 nucleotides line up with TRBD2. Sequencing was carried out using blood. This sequence originates from a woman aged 18-29 years with Graves' hyperthyroidism. The CDR3 protein is CAISGTSGRGETQYF. DNA for the CDR3: TGTGCCATCAGCGGGACTAGCGGGAGGGGAGAGACCCAGTACTTC.